Reported below is one T cell receptor (beta chain). These data come from a study of blood T cell repertoires in COVID-19. On the study more broadly: Italy, Spain and the United States were the sources of the convalescent and acute COVID-19 samples.

V gave up 3 bases and J gave up 0 bases; unmatched junction bases: 8. CDR1 is SGHRS, CDR2 YFSETQ, per germline. CDR3 size: 16 residues. Living in roughly 23 US areas, the participants were between 18 and 89 years of age. Cohort placement rested on clinical history that participants reported themselves. Recovered participants had two consecutive negative NP/OP PCR tests, healthcare professional clearance, or symptom resolution. Generated by immunoSEQ multiplex PCR, the TCRdb table keeps only in-frame clones and is missing some. The sample records 490,000 or so clones, more than 85% being singletons. The chain is built from TRBV5-1 and TRBJ1-1; 7 bases align to TRBD1. This TCR derives from a woman aged 55-70 years who had recovered from COVID-19. Sequencing used PBMCs or T cells enriched from blood (not recorded which). The CDR3 is CASSSSTGIMNTEAFF. CDR3 bases: TGCGCCAGCAGCTCCTCGACAGGGATTATGAACACTGAAGCTTTCTTT.